The clone carrying this T cell receptor beta chain was seen ten or more times. The antigen is undetermined. Looked up from germline, CDR1 is MNHEY and CDR2 is SVGEGT. The CDR3 spans 17 residues. The V end lost 4 bases, the J end lost 2 bases, and 20 bases lay between the germline ends. TCRdb re-derived calls from the reads in MiXCR, one entry per CDR3 protein. Of a few hundred thousand distinct CDR3 sequences in the sample, around 15% were seen once. The data are from a study of T cell repertoires in cytomegalovirus infection. Across the whole study: Both a matching HLA type and CMV infection were indicated by public TCR beta signatures.

Findings and caveats of the study: Dominant in the ex vivo response were TCR beta clonotypes restricted by HLA-C and specific for CMV.

This receptor was obtained from a human donor in good health (CMV status not recorded). Some clones in this sample may be carry-over from other donors' samples. Sequencing input: CD8+ T cells from PBMCs. The J gene is TRBJ1-1, the V gene TRBV6-2 or TRBV6-3; maybe TRBD1 (6 bases). The DNA for the CDR3 is TGTGCCAGCAGTTCCCACACACAAGGACAGTTCAACACTGAAGCTTTCTTT. This gives the protein CASSSHTQGQFNTEAFF.